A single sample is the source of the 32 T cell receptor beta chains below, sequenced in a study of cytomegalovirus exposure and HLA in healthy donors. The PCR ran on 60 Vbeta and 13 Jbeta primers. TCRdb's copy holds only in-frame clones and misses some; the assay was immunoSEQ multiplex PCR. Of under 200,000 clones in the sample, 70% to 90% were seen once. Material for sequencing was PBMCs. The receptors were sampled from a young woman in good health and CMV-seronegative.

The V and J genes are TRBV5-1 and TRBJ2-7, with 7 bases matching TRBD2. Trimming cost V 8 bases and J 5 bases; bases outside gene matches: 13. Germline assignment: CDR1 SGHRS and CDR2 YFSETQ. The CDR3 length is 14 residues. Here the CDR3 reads CASRRSGATNEQYF. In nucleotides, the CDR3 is TGCGCCAGTCGACGAAGCGGGGCCACCAACGAGCAGTACTTC.

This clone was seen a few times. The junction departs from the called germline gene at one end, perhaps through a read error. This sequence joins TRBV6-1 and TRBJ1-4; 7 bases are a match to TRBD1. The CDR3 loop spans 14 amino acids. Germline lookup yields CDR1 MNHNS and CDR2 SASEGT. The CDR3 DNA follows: TGTGCCAGCAGGGCCGGGACAGAGAATGAAAACCTGTTTTTT. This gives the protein CASRAGTENENLFF.

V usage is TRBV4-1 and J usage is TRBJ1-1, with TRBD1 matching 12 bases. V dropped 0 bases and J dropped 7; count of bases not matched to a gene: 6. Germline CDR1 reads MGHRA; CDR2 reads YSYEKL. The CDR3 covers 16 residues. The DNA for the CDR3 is TGCGCCAGCAGCCAAGACCGGGACAGGGGGCGTAATGAAGCTTTCTTT. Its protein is CASSQDRDRGRNEAFF.

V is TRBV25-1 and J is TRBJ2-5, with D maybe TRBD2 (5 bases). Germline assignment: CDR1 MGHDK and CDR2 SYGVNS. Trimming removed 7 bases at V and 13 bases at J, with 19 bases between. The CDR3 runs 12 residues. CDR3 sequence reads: CASIGPLGRGYF. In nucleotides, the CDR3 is TGTGCCAGCATCGGCCCCCTAGGACGGGGGTACTTC.

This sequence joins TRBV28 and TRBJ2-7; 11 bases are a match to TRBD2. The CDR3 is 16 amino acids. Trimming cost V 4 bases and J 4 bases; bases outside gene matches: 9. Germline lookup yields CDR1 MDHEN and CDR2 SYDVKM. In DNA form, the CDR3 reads TGTGCCAGCAGTTGGGACATAGCGGGGGGGCGTTACGAGCAGTACTTC. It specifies CASSWDIAGGRYEQYF.

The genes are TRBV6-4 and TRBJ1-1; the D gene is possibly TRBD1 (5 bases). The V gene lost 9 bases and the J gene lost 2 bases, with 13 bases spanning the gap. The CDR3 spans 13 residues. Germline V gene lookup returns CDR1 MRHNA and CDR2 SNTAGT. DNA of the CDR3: TGTGCCAGGTCGAATACAGGAAACACTGAAGCTTTCTTT. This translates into CARSNTGNTEAFF.

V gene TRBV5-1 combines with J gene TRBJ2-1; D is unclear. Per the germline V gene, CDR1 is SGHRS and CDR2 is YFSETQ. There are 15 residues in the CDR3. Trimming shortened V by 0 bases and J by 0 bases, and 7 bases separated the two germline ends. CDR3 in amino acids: CASSLDGSSYNEQFF. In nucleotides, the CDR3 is TGCGCCAGCAGCTTGGATGGTAGCTCCTACAATGAGCAGTTCTTC.

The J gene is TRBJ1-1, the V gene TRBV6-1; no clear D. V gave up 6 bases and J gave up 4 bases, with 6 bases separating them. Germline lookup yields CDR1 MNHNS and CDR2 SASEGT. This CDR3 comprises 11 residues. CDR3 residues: CASREATEAFF. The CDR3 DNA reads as TGTGCCAGCAGGGAGGCCACTGAAGCTTTCTTT.

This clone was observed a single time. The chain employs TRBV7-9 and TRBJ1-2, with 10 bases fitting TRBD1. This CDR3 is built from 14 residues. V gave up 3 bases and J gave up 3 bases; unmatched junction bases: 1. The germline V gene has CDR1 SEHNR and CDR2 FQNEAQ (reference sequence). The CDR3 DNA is TGTGCCAGCAGCTTTGGACAGGGGGACTATGGCTACACCTTC. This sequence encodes CASSFGQGDYGYTF. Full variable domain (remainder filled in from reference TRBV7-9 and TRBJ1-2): DTGVSQNPRHKITKRGQNVTFRCDPISEHNRLYWYRQTLGQGPEFLTYFQNEAQLEKSRLLSDRFSAERPKGSFSTLEIQRTEQGDSAMYLCASSFGQGDYGYTFGSGTRLTVV.

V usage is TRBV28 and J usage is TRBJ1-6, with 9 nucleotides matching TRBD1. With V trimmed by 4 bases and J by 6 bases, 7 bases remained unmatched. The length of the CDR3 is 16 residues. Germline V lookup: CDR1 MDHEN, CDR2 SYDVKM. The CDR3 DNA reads TGTGCCAGCAGTTCGGGGGGACAGGGTTTTAATTCACCCCTCCACTTT. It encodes CASSSGGQGFNSPLHF.

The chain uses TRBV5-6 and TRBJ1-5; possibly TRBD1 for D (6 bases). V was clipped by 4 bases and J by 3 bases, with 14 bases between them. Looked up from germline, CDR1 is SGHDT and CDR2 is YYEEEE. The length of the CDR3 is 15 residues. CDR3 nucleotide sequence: TGTGCCAGCAGCCAAACAGGGTACCCCAATCAGCCCCAGCATTTT. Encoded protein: CASSQTGYPNQPQHF.

The CDR3 DNA is TGTGCCAGCAGTTTATCAGCGGGGGACGAGCAGTACTTC. Encoded protein: CASSLSAGDEQYF. This chain joins TRBV28 and TRBJ2-7; 8 nucleotides align to TRBD2. There are 13 residues in the CDR3. Germline CDR1 MDHEN, CDR2 SYDVKM. Trimming cost V 1 base and J 5 bases; bases outside gene matches: 1.

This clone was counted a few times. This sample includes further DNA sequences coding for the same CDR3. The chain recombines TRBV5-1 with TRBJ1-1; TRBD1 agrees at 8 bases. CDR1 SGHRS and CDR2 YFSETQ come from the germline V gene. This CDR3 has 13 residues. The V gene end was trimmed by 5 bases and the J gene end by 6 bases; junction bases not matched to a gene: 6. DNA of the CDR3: TGCGCCAGCAGTTTGACAGGGGAGGCTGAAGCTTTCTTT. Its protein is CASSLTGEAEAFF.

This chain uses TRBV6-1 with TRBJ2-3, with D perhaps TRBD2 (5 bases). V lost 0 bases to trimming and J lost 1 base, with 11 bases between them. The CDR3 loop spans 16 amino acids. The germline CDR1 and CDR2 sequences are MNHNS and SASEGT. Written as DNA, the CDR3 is TGTGCCAGCAGTGAAGCGCTAGCTGGGGGCACAGATACGCAGTATTTT. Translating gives CASSEALAGGTDTQYF.

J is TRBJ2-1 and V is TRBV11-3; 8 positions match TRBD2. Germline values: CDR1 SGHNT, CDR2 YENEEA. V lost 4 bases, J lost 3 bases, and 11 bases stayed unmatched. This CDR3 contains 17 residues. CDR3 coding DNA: TGTGCCAGCAGCTCGACTTCGAGCGGGGGATACTACAATGAGCAGTTCTTC. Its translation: CASSSTSSGGYYNEQFF. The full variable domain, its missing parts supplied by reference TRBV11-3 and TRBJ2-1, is EAGVVQSPRYKIIEKKQPVAFWCNPISGHNTLYWYLQNLGQGPELLIRYENEEAVDDSQLPKDRFSAERLKGVDSTLKIQPAELGDSAVYLCASSSTSSGGYYNEQFFGPGTRLTVL.

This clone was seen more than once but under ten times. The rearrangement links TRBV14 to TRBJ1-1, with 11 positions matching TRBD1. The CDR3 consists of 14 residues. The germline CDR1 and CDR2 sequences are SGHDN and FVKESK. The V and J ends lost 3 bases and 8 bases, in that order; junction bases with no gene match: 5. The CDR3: CASSHRTGGTEAFF. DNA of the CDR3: TGTGCCAGCAGCCACCGGACAGGGGGCACAGAAGCTTTCTTT. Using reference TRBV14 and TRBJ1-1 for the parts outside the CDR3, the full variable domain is EAGVTQFPSHSVIEKGQTVTLRCDPISGHDNLYWYRRVMGKEIKFLLHFVKESKQDESGMPNNRFLAERTGGTYSTLKVQPAELEDSGVYFCASSHRTGGTEAFFGQGTRLTVV.

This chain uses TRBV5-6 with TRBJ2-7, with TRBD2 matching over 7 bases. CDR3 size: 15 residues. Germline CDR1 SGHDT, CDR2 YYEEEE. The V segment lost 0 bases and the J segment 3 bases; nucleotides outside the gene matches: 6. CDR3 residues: CASSLVSSGYYEQYF. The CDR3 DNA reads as TGTGCCAGCAGCTTGGTGTCTAGCGGATACTACGAGCAGTACTTC.

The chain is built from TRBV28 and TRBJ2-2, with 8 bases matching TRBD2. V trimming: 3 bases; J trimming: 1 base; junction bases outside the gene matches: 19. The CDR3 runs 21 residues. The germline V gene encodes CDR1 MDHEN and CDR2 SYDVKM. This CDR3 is CASSFSLTSATHRWNTGELFF. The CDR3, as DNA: TGTGCCAGCAGTTTCTCACTGACTAGCGCGACCCACCGTTGGAACACCGGGGAGCTGTTTTTT.

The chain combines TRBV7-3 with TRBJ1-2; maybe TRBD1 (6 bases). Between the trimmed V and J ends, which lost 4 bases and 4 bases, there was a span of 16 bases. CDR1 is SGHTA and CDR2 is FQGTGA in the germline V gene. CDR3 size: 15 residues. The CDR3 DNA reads TGTGCCAGCAGCTCCCAAGCAGGGGCGCCCTATGGCTACACCTTC. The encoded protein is CASSSQAGAPYGYTF.

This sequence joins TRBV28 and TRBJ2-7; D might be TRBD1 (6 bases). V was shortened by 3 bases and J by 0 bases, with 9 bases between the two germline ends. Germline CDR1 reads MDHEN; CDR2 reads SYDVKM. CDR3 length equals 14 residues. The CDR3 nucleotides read TGTGCCAGCAGTTTTAGGGACAACTCCTACGAGCAGTACTTC. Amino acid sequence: CASSFRDNSYEQYF. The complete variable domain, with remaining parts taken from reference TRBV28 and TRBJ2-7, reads DVKVTQSSRYLVKRTGEKVFLECVQDMDHENMFWYRQDPGLGLRLIYFSYDVKMKEKGDIPEGYSVSREKKERFSLILESASTNQTSMYLCASSFRDNSYEQYFGPGTRLTVT.

The CDR3 DNA follows: TGTGCCAGCAGAGAGGGACAGGGGTACTCACCCCTCCACTTT. This sequence encodes CASREGQGYSPLHF. This chain uses TRBV5-8 with TRBJ1-6; 10 bases align to TRBD1. CDR3 size: 14 residues. Germline V gene lookup returns CDR1 SGHTS and CDR2 YDEGEE. V shed 5 bases, J shed 10 bases, and the junction held 6 bases outside the gene matches.

CDR3 amino acids: CASSPLLAGVQETQYF. The CDR3 DNA reads TGTGCCAGCAGCCCCCTCTTAGCGGGGGTCCAAGAGACCCAGTACTTC. This rearrangement joins TRBV7-9 to TRBJ2-5, with 9 nucleotides matching TRBD2. This CDR3 comprises 16 residues. J lost 1 base, V lost 5 bases, and 8 bases had no gene match. Germline CDR1 is SEHNR and CDR2 is FQNEAQ (reference sequence).

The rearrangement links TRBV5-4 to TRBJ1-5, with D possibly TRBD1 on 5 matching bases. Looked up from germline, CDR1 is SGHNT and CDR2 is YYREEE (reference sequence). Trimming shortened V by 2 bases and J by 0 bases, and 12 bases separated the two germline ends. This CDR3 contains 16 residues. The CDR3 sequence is CASSFTGFPSNQPQHF. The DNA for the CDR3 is TGTGCCAGCAGCTTTACAGGCTTCCCTAGCAATCAGCCCCAGCATTTT.

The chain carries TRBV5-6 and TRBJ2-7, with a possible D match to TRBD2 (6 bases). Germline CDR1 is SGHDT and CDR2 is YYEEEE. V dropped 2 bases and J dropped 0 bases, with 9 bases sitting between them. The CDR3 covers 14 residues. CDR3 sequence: CASSLGRGSYEQYF. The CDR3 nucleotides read TGTGCCAGCAGCTTAGGGCGGGGCTCCTACGAGCAGTACTTC.

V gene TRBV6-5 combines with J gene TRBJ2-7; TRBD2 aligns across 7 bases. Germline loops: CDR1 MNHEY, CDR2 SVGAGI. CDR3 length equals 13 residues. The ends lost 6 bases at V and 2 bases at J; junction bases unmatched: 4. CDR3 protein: CASSRGGAYEQYF. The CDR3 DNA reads TGTGCCAGCAGCCGCGGGGGAGCCTACGAGCAGTACTTC.

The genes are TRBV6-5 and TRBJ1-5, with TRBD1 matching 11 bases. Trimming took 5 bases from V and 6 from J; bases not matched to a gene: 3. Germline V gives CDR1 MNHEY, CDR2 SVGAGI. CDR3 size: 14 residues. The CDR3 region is CASSGGQGVQPQHF. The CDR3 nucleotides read TGTGCCAGCAGTGGGGGACAGGGGGTTCAGCCCCAGCATTTT.

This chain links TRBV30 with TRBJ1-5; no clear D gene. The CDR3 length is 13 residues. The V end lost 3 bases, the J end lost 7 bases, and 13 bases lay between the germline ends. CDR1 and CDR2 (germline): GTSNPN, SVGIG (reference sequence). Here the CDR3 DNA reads TGTGCCTGGAGCAATGGGGAGGGACAGCCCCAGCATTTT. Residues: CAWSNGEGQPQHF.

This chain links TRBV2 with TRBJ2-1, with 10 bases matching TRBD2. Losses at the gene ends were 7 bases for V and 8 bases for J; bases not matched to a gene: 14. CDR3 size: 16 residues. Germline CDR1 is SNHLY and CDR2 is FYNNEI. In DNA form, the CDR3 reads TGTGCCAGCAACCGCCTCGGGCTAGCGGGAGTTGATGAGCAGTTCTTC. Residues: CASNRLGLAGVDEQFF.

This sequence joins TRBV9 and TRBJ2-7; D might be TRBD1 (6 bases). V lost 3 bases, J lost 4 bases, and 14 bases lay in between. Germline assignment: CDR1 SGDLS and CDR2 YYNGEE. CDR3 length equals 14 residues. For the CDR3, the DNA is TGTGCCAGCAGCGGTGGCCAGGGGTCATACGAGCAGTACTTC. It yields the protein CASSGGQGSYEQYF.

DNA of the CDR3: TGTGCCAGCAGCCGTACAGGGTCCGGGGAGCTGTTTTTT. This gives the protein CASSRTGSGELFF. V gene TRBV7-6 combines with J gene TRBJ2-2, with a tentative D call TRBD1 (6 bases). This CDR3 spans 13 amino acids. V dropped 5 bases and J dropped 6 bases, with 10 bases sitting between them. Germline CDR1 is SGHVS and CDR2 is FNYEAQ.

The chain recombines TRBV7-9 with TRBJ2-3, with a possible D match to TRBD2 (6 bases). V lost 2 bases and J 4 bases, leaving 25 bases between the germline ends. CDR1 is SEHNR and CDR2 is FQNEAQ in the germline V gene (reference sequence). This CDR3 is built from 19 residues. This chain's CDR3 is CASSLFRGRGLMAPDTQYF. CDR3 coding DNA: TGTGCCAGCAGCTTATTCAGAGGAAGGGGACTCATGGCACCAGATACGCAGTATTTT. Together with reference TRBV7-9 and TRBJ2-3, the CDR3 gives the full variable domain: DTGVSQNPRHKITKRGQNVTFRCDPISEHNRLYWYRQTLGQGPEFLTYFQNEAQLEKSRLLSDRFSAERPKGSFSTLEIQRTEQGDSAMYLCASSLFRGRGLMAPDTQYFGPGTRLTVL.

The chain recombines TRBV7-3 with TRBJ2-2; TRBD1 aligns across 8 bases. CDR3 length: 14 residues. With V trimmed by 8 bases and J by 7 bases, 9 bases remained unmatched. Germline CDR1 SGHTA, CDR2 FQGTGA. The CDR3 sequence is CASRYRGKIGELFF. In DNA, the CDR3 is TGTGCCAGCCGCTACAGGGGGAAAATCGGGGAGCTGTTTTTT.